This T cell receptor beta chain was captured in a study of T cell changes during pregnancy in multiple sclerosis (dated by TCRdb to the late 2010s). Turning to the overall study: Changes in the T cell repertoire over the course of pregnancy were examined in this study in women with multiple sclerosis.

Remarks on this clone: The antigen this receptor binds is unknown. No qualities accompany the bases; no much larger clone lies one base away.

The library relied on the immunoSEQ multiplex PCR assay. TCRdb re-hosts the immuneACCESS table, in-frame sequences only. Its copies lack some clones; in the studies checked, an unresolved V gene accounts for under half of them, and the cause for the rest is not known. In this sample the table shows 40,000 to 45,000 clones, 85% to 95% of which occur a single time. Together, the top ten hold 6.5% to 9% of the sample. Trimming takes 1 base from V and 0 bases from J, and the germline ends sit 6 bases apart. The CDR3 measures 15 amino acids from cysteine to phenylalanine. Only CDR3 DNA remains: 45 bases, in frame from the first base. The germline V gene specifies LGHNA as CDR1 and YSLEER as CDR2.

This clonotype was obtained from a female donor with multiple sclerosis, enrolled in a pregnancy study. Sequencing was performed on CD8+ T cells from peripheral blood mononuclear cells, taken in the third trimester of pregnancy. The V and J genes are TRBV4-3 and TRBJ1-4; no D gene is confidently identified. The sequenced DNA is TGCGCCAGCAGCCAAGCGAGATCAACTAATGAAAAACTGTTTTTT. This translates into CASSQARSTNEKLFF.